This is a list of T cell receptor beta chains from one sample in a study of T cells in Graves' hyperthyroidism and ophthalmopathy. TCRdb ran MiXCR on the multiplex PCR reads and lists one entry per CDR3 protein. The table records some 560,000 distinct CDR3 sequences, 14% of them present only once. The sample consisted of blood. These receptor sequences come from a woman aged 40 to 50 with Graves' hyperthyroidism. Each CDR3 is given with its conserved first and last residue. A D gene is named only where the DNA matches it firmly. Size is omitted from some rows. Given values are once, few, many or a class for expanded clones.

d_call	clone_size	v_call	cdr3_length	j_call	cdr3_nt	cdr3_aa
.	.	TRBV25-1	14	TRBJ2-5	TGTGCCAGCAGTGAATCAGGAAATTCAGCGACCCAGTACTTC	CASSESGNSATQYF
.	.	TRBV30	14	TRBJ1-5	TGTGCCTGGACTGGGGGGGCGAGCAATCAGCCCCAGCATTTT	CAWTGGASNQPQHF
TRBD2	many	TRBV2	16	TRBJ2-3	TGTGCCAGCGGGACTAGCGGGAGTAGAATCTCAGATACGCAGTATTTT	CASGTSGSRISDTQYF
TRBD1	.	TRBV2	16	TRBJ2-1	TGTGCCAGCAGAGAACGGGACAGGGTCGGTAGGAATGAGCAGTTCTTC	CASRERDRVGRNEQFF
.	.	TRBV20-1	14	TRBJ2-1	TGCAGTGTTTTGAGCAGCAGCTCCTACAATGAGCAGTTCTTC	CSVLSSSSYNEQFF
.	many	TRBV12-3/TRBV12-4	14	TRBJ1-1	TGTGCCAGCAGTTTAGACAGTCGAGACACTGAAGCTTTCTTT	CASSLDSRDTEAFF
.	many	TRBV11-2	16	TRBJ2-3	TGTGCCAGCAGCCCGCCTCGGTGGGGTAGCACAGATACGCAGTATTTT	CASSPPRWGSTDTQYF
.	few	TRBV4-1	14	TRBJ2-4	TGCGCCAGCAGCCAAGAAAACTCCGCGAACATTCAGTACTTC	CASSQENSANIQYF
.	few	TRBV7-9	13	TRBJ1-1	TGTGCCAGCGGAGTGTTCGAGACCACTGAAGCTTTCTTT	CASGVFETTEAFF
TRBD1	few	TRBV27	16	TRBJ2-2	TGTGCCAGCAGTGGGACAGGGGCTTCGAACACCGGGGAGCTGTTTTTT	CASSGTGASNTGELFF
TRBD2	.	TRBV20-1	13	TRBJ2-7	TGCAGTGCTAGGACTAGCGGGATTCACGAGCAGTACTTC	CSARTSGIHEQYF
.	.	TRBV12-5	11	TRBJ1-5	TGTGCTAGTGGTTTGTTTCTGCCCCAGCATTTT	CASGLFLPQHF
.	many	TRBV2	16	TRBJ2-3	TGTGCCAGCTACCCCCAGCATTCGGGTTTCACAGATACGCAGTATTTT	CASYPQHSGFTDTQYF
TRBD1	many	TRBV12-3/TRBV12-4	15	TRBJ2-5	TGTGCCAGCAGTCCACGGACAGGGGAATCAGAGACCCAGTACTTC	CASSPRTGESETQYF
.	few	TRBV30	14	TRBJ2-5	TGTGCCTGGAGTGTACCGGGGGGCACAAAGACCCAGTACTTC	CAWSVPGGTKTQYF
TRBD1	.	TRBV12-3/TRBV12-4	14	TRBJ2-7	TGTGCCAGCAGTTCCTTACAGGGGGCCTACGAGCAGTACTTC	CASSSLQGAYEQYF
.	many	TRBV20-1	14	TRBJ2-7	TGCAGTGCTGCGAGACAGGGACTTTTGGGCGAGCAGTACTTC	CSAARQGLLGEQYF
.	many	TRBV27	14	TRBJ1-2	TGTGCCAGCAGTCCGACGACAGTCACGGGCGGCTACACCTTC	CASSPTTVTGGYTF
TRBD1	many	TRBV7-9	13	TRBJ2-1	TGTGCCAGCAGTTACTCAGGGGGCGATGAGCAGTTCTTC	CASSYSGGDEQFF
TRBD1	many	TRBV20-1	15	TRBJ1-5	TGCAGTGCCCGGGACAGGGATTATAGCAATCAGCCCCAGCATTTT	CSARDRDYSNQPQHF
TRBD2	many	TRBV27	17	TRBJ2-2	TGTGCCAGCAGTTTATTTGGGGCTAGCGGGAACACCGGGGAGCTGTTTTTT	CASSLFGASGNTGELFF
.	many	TRBV3-1	20	TRBJ1-1	TGTGCCAGCAGCCAAGCGGGGGGCTATTCATCCGGGGAACTGAACACTGAAGCTTTCTTT	CASSQAGGYSSGELNTEAFF
TRBD1	many	TRBV7-2	14	TRBJ1-2	TGTGCCAGCAGAGGACAGGGGACGACCTATGGCTACACCTTC	CASRGQGTTYGYTF
.	.	TRBV19	13	TRBJ2-5	TGTGCCACCTCCCCGGGCGCGTCAGAGACCCAGTACTTC	CATSPGASETQYF
TRBD1	.	TRBV28	13	TRBJ2-7	TGTGCCAGCAGACCGGCGACAGGGTTCGAGCAGTACTTC	CASRPATGFEQYF
TRBD1	many	TRBV20-1	15	TRBJ2-7	TGCAGTGCGAAGGGCCCCCGGGACAGATACTACGAGCAGTACTTC	CSAKGPRDRYYEQYF
.	few	TRBV24-1	15	TRBJ2-2	TGTGCCACCAGTGATTTCAGGGCGAGGACCGGGGAGCTGTTTTTT	CATSDFRARTGELFF